This T cell receptor (beta chain) is from a study of blood T cell repertoires in COVID-19. In the authors' workflow: Amplification of reference gene primers provided the estimated nucleated cell counts. TCRdb's copy holds only in-frame clones and misses some; the assay was immunoSEQ multiplex PCR. The V and J calls and the clone size are those of that table, but D and trimming were determined from the DNA. This table has 250,000 or so clones, around 84% appearing once. The CDR3 runs 14 residues. Trimming shortened V by 3 bases and J by 0 bases, and 8 bases separated the two germline ends. The V gene's germline CDR1 is SGHNT and CDR2 YYREEE (reference sequence).

The J gene is TRBJ2-3, the V gene TRBV5-4; D is undetermined. This receptor was identified in a woman in her forties who had recovered from COVID-19. Input material: peripheral blood. CDR3 nucleotides: TGTGCCAGCAGCTCTATCATAAGCACAGATACGCAGTATTTT. It is translated as CASSSIISTDTQYF. The full variable domain, in which reference TRBV5-4 and TRBJ2-3 provide the parts outside the CDR3, is ETGVTQSPTHLIKTRGQQVTLRCSSQSGHNTVSWYQQALGQGPQFIFQYYREEENGRGNFPPRFSGLQFPNYSSELNVNALELDDSALYLCASSSIISTDTQYFGPGTRLTVL.